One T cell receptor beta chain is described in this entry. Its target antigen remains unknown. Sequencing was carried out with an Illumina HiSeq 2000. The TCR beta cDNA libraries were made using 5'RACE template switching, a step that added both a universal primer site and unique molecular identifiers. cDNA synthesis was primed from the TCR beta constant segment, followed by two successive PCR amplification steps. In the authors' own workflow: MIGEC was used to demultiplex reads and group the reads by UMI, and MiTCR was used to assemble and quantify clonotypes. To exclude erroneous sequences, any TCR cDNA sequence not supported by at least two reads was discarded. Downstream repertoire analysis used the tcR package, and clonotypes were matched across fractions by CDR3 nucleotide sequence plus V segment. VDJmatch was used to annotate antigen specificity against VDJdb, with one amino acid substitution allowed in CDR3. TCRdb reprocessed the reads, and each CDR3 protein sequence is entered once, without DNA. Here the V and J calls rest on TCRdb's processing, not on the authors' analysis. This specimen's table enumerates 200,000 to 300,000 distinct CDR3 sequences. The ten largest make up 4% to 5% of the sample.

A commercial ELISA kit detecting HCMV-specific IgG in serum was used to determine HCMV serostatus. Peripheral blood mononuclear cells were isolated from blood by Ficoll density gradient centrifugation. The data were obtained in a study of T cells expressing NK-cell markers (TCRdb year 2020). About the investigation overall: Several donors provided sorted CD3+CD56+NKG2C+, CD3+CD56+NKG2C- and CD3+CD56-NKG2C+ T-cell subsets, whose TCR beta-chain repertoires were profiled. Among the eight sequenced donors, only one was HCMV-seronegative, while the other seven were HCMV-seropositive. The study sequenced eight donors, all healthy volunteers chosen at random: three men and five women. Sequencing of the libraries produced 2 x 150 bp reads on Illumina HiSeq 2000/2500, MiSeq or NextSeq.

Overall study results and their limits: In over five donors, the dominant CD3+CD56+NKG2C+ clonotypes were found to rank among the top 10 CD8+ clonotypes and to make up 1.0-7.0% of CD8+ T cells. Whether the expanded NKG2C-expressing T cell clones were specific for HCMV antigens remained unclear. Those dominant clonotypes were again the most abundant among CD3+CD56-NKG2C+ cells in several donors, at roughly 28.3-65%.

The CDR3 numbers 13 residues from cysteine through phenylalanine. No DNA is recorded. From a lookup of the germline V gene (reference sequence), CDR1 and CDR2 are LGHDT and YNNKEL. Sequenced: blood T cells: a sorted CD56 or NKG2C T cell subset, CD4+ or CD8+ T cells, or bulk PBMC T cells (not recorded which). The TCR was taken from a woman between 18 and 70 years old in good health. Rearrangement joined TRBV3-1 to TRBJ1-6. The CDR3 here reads CASSQGGNSPLHF. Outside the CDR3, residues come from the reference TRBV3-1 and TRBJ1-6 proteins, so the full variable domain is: DTAVSQTPKYLVTQMGNDKSIKCEQNLGHDTMYWYKQDSKKFLKIMFSYNNKELIINETVPNRFSPKSPDKAHLNLHINSLELGDSAVYFCASSQGGNSPLHFGNGTRLTVT.